Included here is one T cell receptor beta chain sequence, with context. Its antigen is unidentified. The CDR3 has 13 residues. CDR1 and CDR2 (germline): SGHNT, YYREEE (reference sequence). V lost 10 bases and J 2 bases, leaving 16 bases between the germline ends. The sample is drawn from a study of cytomegalovirus exposure and HLA in healthy donors. Study outcomes and limitations: Cytomegalovirus-associated TCR beta chains were listed, numbering 150 to 200.

This table comes from immunoSEQ multiplex PCR, and its TCRdb copy is limited to in-frame clones, with some not included. The sample records 200,000 or so clones, 80% to 90% being singletons. Sample: PBMCs. This sequence joins TRBV5-4 and TRBJ2-7, with D perhaps TRBD2 (5 bases). This receptor was taken from a woman aged 30 to 39 in good health and CMV-seropositive. This CDR3 is CAGSSTGTYEQYF. The CDR3 region has the DNA TGTGCCGGCTCTTCGACGGGAACCTACGAGCAGTACTTC. Using reference TRBV5-4 and TRBJ2-7 for the parts outside the CDR3, the full variable domain is ETGVTQSPTHLIKTRGQQVTLRCSSQSGHNTVSWYQQALGQGPQFIFQYYREEENGRGNFPPRFSGLQFPNYSSELNVNALELDDSALYLCAGSSTGTYEQYFGPGTRLTVT.